This TCR beta chain originates from a study of cytomegalovirus exposure and HLA in healthy donors. PCR involved 60 Vbeta and 13 Jbeta primers. Method: immunoSEQ multiplex PCR; TCRdb's copy keeps in-frame clones and lacks some. The repertoire holds more than 200,000 clones, with over 75% as singletons. The CDR3 runs to 13 residues. With 2 bases removed from V and 8 bases from J, the gap between germline ends came to 10 bases. Germline assignment: CDR1 MGHRA and CDR2 YSYEKL. Study-wide points: The classifier, whose performance was assessed in both the original and validation cohorts, reportedly diagnosed cytomegalovirus status with high specificity and sensitivity. Researchers reportedly found TCR beta sequences accurately predicted most subjects' HLA-A and HLA-B alleles.

As regards this clone: Its antigen is currently unknown.

This sequence was found in a human donor in good health. The sample consisted of PBMCs. This chain joins TRBV4-1 and TRBJ2-1; no firm D call. CDR3 protein: CASSQISTDEQFF. The DNA of the CDR3 is TGCGCCAGCAGCCAAATCAGTACCGATGAGCAGTTCTTC.